This T cell receptor beta chain originates from a study of blood T cell repertoires in COVID-19. Looking at the study overall: Some COVID-19 samples were acute and others convalescent; all came from the United States, Italy and Spain.

Looked up from germline, CDR1 is SGHTA and CDR2 is FQGNSA. The length of the CDR3 is 17 residues. V was trimmed by 0 bases and J by 0 bases, leaving 13 bases between them. Participant-reported clinical history was the basis for cohort assignment. Under the authors' procedure: Amplified reference gene primers provided the basis for estimating nucleated cell counts. Produced via immunoSEQ multiplex PCR; TCRdb's table is partial and in-frame only. That table furnishes V, J and clone size, whereas the DNA furnished D and trimming. The top ten clones hold approximately 9% of a sample with 200,000 to 250,000 clones, 81% of them seen once.

The rearrangement joins TRBV7-2 to TRBJ2-3; D is possibly TRBD2 (7 bases). Sequencing was carried out using PBMCs or T cells enriched from blood (not recorded which). The sequence derives from a woman in her forties or fifties with acute COVID-19. For the CDR3, the DNA is TGTGCCAGCAGCTTAGCCTGGGGGGGCCTTAGCACAGATACGCAGTATTTT. This codes for CASSLAWGGLSTDTQYF.